This entry concerns a single T cell receptor beta chain. The sample comes from a study of cytomegalovirus exposure and HLA in healthy donors. CDR1 and CDR2 (germline): MDHEN, SYDVKM. This CDR3 is 15 amino acids long. V shed 7 bases and J 8 bases; nucleotides not matched to a gene: 11. The PCR had 60 Vbeta and 13 Jbeta primers. Assay used: immunoSEQ multiplex PCR; TCRdb lists only in-frame clones, some missing. Of about 100,000 clones in the sample, roughly 80% are singletons; the top ten hold approximately 6.4%. The chain carries TRBV28 and TRBJ1-2, with 12 bases lining up with TRBD1. This TCR was recovered from a man aged 40-55 years in good health and CMV-seropositive. The sequenced sample was PBMCs. The CDR3 DNA reads TGTGCCAGCACCAAACCGGGACAGGGGGCGAAAGGCTACACCTTC. Amino acids: CASTKPGQGAKGYTF.